This T cell receptor (beta chain) was documented in a study of graft-versus-host responses after intestinal transplantation (dated by TCRdb to the early 2020s). Concerning the study at large: Multivisceral, liver-intestinal, or isolated intestinal transplants were received by the recipients. A peak of at least 4% donor T cells among recipient peripheral blood mononuclear cells was the definition used for donor T cell macrochimerism. Every recipient was given anti-thymocyte globulin induction, followed by approximately three years of maintenance tacrolimus and steroids. To identify alloreactive clones, pre-transplant mixed lymphocyte reaction products were sequenced and then compared with unstimulated pre-transplant donor and recipient T cells. After intestinal transplantation, graft-versus-host and host-versus-graft alloreactive T cell clones in the graft, circulation and bone marrow were tracked using bulk TCR-beta CDR3 sequencing. The cohort enrolled some 23 intestinal transplant recipients including one retransplant, and a few patients lacking pretransplant specimens were excluded. Rather than being sequenced by the commercial service, samples from a few later patients were sequenced in-house on an Illumina MiSeq and processed with MiXCR. Broad study findings and their caveats: GvH clones were detected in recipient bone marrow, and some appeared earlier in ileal mucosa or blood, consistent with an intestinal mucosal origin. The relatively low number and heterogeneity of intestinal transplant patients limited the conclusions. In the allografts of patients with donor T cell macrochimerism, GvH to HvG T cell clonal ratios were high. Early after transplant, peak levels of circulating GvH clones were associated with declines in HvG clones.

The protocol used for the library was the immunoSEQ multiplex PCR assay. For most patients, genomic DNA was isolated using the Qiagen DNeasy Blood and Tissue Kit and was shipped frozen to Adaptive Biotechnologies for TCR sequencing. For most patients, genomic DNA was subjected to high-throughput TCR-beta CDR3 sequencing by Adaptive Biotechnologies. In the source study's methods: TCR sequencing data were retrieved from Adaptive's ImmunoSEQ software for 18 patients, whereas a few other patients were processed with MiXCR and VDJtools. To correct CD4 versus CD8 sorting errors, any sequence found in both subsets at a frequency ratio below 5:1 was removed. Because the origin of CDR3 nucleotide sequences shared between donor and recipient could not be assigned, those sequences were removed. To be classed as alloreactive, a clone needed at least 2-fold expansion over unstimulated cells and a minimum CFSE-low frequency of 0.002% (template counts) or 0.001% (read counts). Clones detected in sequenced pre-transplant spleen, lymph node, or MLR CFSE-low populations of the donor or recipient were defined as mappable. Cumulative frequency of alloreactive clones was calculated as a percentage of all sequences weighted by copy number. TCRdb obtained this table from immuneACCESS and retained in-frame rearrangements with V and J assigned. These tables miss some clones; where compared with another copy, unresolved V genes account for less than half of the shortfall, and the remainder is unexplained. V, J and clone size are those of that table, while D and trimming were read from the DNA. The table for this sample lists 17,000 or so clones; around two fifths of them were counted only once. Roughly 4% of the sample is held by the ten biggest clonotypes.

V lost 1 base and J lost 5 bases; the stretch between them is 8 bases long. Its CDR3 holds 13 amino acids, cysteine through phenylalanine. The only DNA kept is the CDR3, 39 bases in frame from the first base. CDR1 and CDR2 (MGHRA, YSYEKL) derive from the germline V gene. This clone came up once. Per-base qualities were not stored, and no clone one base away is much larger. According to the study, the label for this sample's time point signals: cells obtained before transplantation from donor or recipient. Mixed lymphocyte reactions plated 200,000 CFSE-labeled pre-transplant responders with 200,000 irradiated violet-dye-labeled stimulators and were cultured for 6 to 7 days. After the mixed lymphocyte reaction, proliferating CD3+CD4+CFSE-low and CD3+CD8+CFSE-low responder cells were FACS-sorted on a BD Influx sorter.

This receptor was taken from a human patient who received an intestinal transplant. The sequencing here drew on alloreactive CD8+ T cells from a mixed lymphocyte reaction culture, taken before intestinal transplant. The cell subset or site label for this specimen denotes: CFSE-low proliferating T cells sorted from roughly six-day pre-transplant mixed lymphocyte reaction (GvH or HvG direction). The sequence links TRBV4-1 to TRBJ1-1; the D gene identity is not certain. The DNA is as follows: TGCGCCAGCAGCCAAGCGTGGGTTACTGAAGCTTTCTTT. It encodes CASSQAWVTEAFF.